These 26 T cell receptor beta chains share one sample of origin, sequenced in a study of cytomegalovirus exposure and HLA in healthy donors. The PCR contained 60 Vbeta and 13 Jbeta primers. Some clones are missing from TCRdb's copy, which holds only in-frame ones; the method was immunoSEQ multiplex PCR. The data contain about 130,000 clones, 60% to 80% of them singletons. Sequenced material: PBMCs. The receptors originated from a man aged 25-45 years in good health and CMV-seronegative.

This clone was observed a single time. The rearrangement links TRBV5-1 to TRBJ2-1, with 8 bases fitting TRBD2. Losses at the gene ends were 4 bases for V and 0 bases for J; bases not matched to a gene: 3. Germline V gives CDR1 SGHRS, CDR2 YFSETQ. The CDR3 sequence is 15 residues long. CDR3 coding DNA: TGCGCCAGCAGCCCGGGACTAGTCTCCTACAATGAGCAGTTCTTC. The encoded protein is CASSPGLVSYNEQFF.

V is TRBV6-5 and J is TRBJ1-5; maybe TRBD1 (6 bases). The ends were cut back, 2 bases at V and 6 bases at J, with 11 bases in the middle. The V gene's germline CDR1 is MNHEY and CDR2 SVGAGI. CDR3 length: 14 amino acids. DNA for the CDR3: TGTGCCAGCAGTTACGATAGAGGGGGTCAGCCCCAGCATTTT. Encoded protein: CASSYDRGGQPQHF.

The chain is built from TRBV19 and TRBJ1-5, with no clear D. The CDR3 loop spans 16 amino acids. The V end lost 1 base, the J end lost 0 bases, and 10 bases lay between the germline ends. Germline lookup yields CDR1 LNHDA and CDR2 SQIVND (reference sequence). The CDR3: CASSIVGRGSNQPQHF. The CDR3 region has the DNA TGTGCCAGTAGTATAGTTGGTCGGGGTAGCAATCAGCCCCAGCATTTT.

The chain is built from TRBV19 and TRBJ2-7, with 12 positions matching TRBD2. The CDR3 is 18 residues long. The germline CDR1 and CDR2 sequences are LNHDA and SQIVND (reference sequence). The ends lost 3 bases at V and 2 bases at J; junction bases unmatched: 11. CDR3 in amino acids: CASSMATSGSLDTYEQYF. In DNA form, the CDR3 reads TGTGCCAGTAGTATGGCGACTAGCGGGAGCTTGGACACCTACGAGCAGTACTTC. Full variable domain (missing parts from reference TRBV19 and TRBJ2-7): DGGITQSPKYLFRKEGQNVTLSCEQNLNHDAMYWYRQDPGQGLRLIYYSQIVNDFQKGDIAEGYSVSREKKESFPLTVTSAQKNPTAFYLCASSMATSGSLDTYEQYFGPGTRLTVT.

There are a few counts of this clone. The V call is TRBV7-9, the J call TRBJ2-1, with TRBD1 identical over 7 bases. Looked up from germline, CDR1 is SEHNR and CDR2 is FQNEAQ (reference sequence). This CDR3 is 14 amino acids long. V trimming: 4 bases; J trimming: 5 bases; junction bases outside the gene matches: 5. Here the CDR3 reads CASSYYRGNNEQFF. In DNA, the CDR3 is TGTGCCAGCAGCTACTACAGGGGAAACAATGAGCAGTTCTTC.

The rearrangement joins TRBV7-9 to TRBJ1-1; D is unresolved. The CDR3 spans 13 residues. Trimming pared 5 bases from V and 1 base from J, leaving 8 bases between. Germline V lookup: CDR1 SEHNR, CDR2 FQNEAQ (reference sequence). This CDR3 reads CASSAEPNTEAFF. CDR3 in DNA: TGTGCCAGCAGCGCAGAACCGAACACTGAAGCTTTCTTT.

The genes are TRBV6-5 and TRBJ2-5; 11 nucleotides align to TRBD2. J lost 3 bases, V lost 2 bases, and 2 bases had no gene match. Germline V CDR1 and CDR2: MNHEY, SVGAGI. This CDR3 has 15 residues. The CDR3 DNA follows: TGTGCCAGCAGTTACAGTAGCGGGAGGGAAGAGACCCAGTACTTC. This codes for CASSYSSGREETQYF.

The V gene is TRBV5-1, the J gene TRBJ1-4, with TRBD1 matching over 9 bases. The CDR3 covers 15 residues. The V gene end was trimmed by 3 bases and the J gene end by 7 bases; junction bases not matched to a gene: 7. Germline V gene data show CDR1 as SGHRS and CDR2 as YFSETQ. The CDR3 region is CASSSRTGASEKLFF. As DNA, the CDR3 is TGCGCCAGCAGCTCCCGGACAGGGGCTAGTGAAAAACTGTTTTTT.

This sequence joins TRBV2 and TRBJ2-7; 10 bases agree with TRBD2. Looked up from germline, CDR1 is SNHLY and CDR2 is FYNNEI. This CDR3 has 14 residues. Germline trimming cut 7 bases from V and 1 base from J; bases unmatched to any gene: 4. The CDR3 sequence: CASILAGESYEQYF. The CDR3, as DNA: TGTGCCAGCATCCTAGCGGGAGAATCCTACGAGCAGTACTTC.

This chain uses TRBV11-2 with TRBJ2-5, with D uncertain. The CDR3 totals 12 residues. The V and J ends lost 5 bases and 5 bases respectively, with 9 bases between them. Germline CDR1 and CDR2: SGHAT and FQNNGV. The CDR3 spells CASSLTGETQYF. The CDR3 DNA reads as TGTGCCAGCAGCCTCACCGGGGAGACCCAGTACTTC.

The chain carries TRBV7-9 and TRBJ2-2; 9 positions agree with TRBD2. The CDR3 length is 16 residues. V lost 2 bases and J lost 5; bases outside the gene matches: 6. Germline CDR1 and CDR2: SEHNR and FQNEAQ (reference sequence). CDR3: CASSLTSGLRTGELFF. CDR3 DNA: TGTGCCAGCAGCTTAACTAGCGGGCTCAGGACCGGGGAGCTGTTTTTT.

The V and J genes are TRBV19 and TRBJ2-5; 9 positions agree with TRBD2. CDR3 size: 15 residues. Germline-derived CDR1 and CDR2 are LNHDA and SQIVND (reference sequence). The junction had 4 bases not matched to a gene; V was cut back by 1 base and J by 4 bases. CDR3 nucleotides: TGTGCCAGTAGTATAGCGGTTAGCGGGGGAGAGACCCAGTACTTC. Translation: CASSIAVSGGETQYF.

The chain is built from TRBV2 and TRBJ1-5; D is possibly TRBD1 (5 bases). V gave up 3 bases and J gave up 0 bases, with 18 bases separating them. Per germline, CDR1 SNHLY and CDR2 FYNNEI. This CDR3 region has 18 residues. The CDR3, as DNA: TGTGCCAGCAGTGACGCGACAGCATCGGCTTATAGCAATCAGCCCCAGCATTTT. Translation gives CASSDATASAYSNQPQHF.

V gene TRBV6-5 combines with J gene TRBJ2-7; 8 bases agree with TRBD1. The germline V gene encodes CDR1 MNHEY and CDR2 SVGAGI. CDR3 length: 14 amino acids. After removal of 5 bases from V and 3 bases from J, the junction contained 6 bases not matched to a gene. CDR3 sequence: CASSTGQGGYEQYF. CDR3 in DNA: TGTGCCAGCAGTACCGGACAGGGTGGCTACGAGCAGTACTTC.

J is TRBJ1-1 and V is TRBV29-1; no definite D call. Trimming pared 4 bases from V and 0 bases from J, leaving 9 bases between. CDR1 is SQVTM, CDR2 ANQGSEA, per germline. This CDR3 region has 13 residues. The CDR3 sequence: CSVARGLNTEAFF. The CDR3 coding sequence is TGCAGCGTTGCACGCGGATTGAACACTGAAGCTTTCTTT. The full variable domain, rest sourced from reference TRBV29-1 and TRBJ1-1, is SAVISQKPSRDICQRGTSLTIQCQVDSQVTMMFWYRQQPGQSLTLIATANQGSEATYESGFVIDKFPISRPNLTFSTLTVSNMSPEDSSIYLCSVARGLNTEAFFGQGTRLTVV.

CDR3 nucleotides: TGTGCCAGCAGCTTACAGATCCTAGACGGCACAGATACGCAGTATTTT. This translates into CASSLQILDGTDTQYF. The chain is built from TRBV7-2 and TRBJ2-3; D is undetermined. Germline-derived CDR1 and CDR2 are SGHTA and FQGNSA. The CDR3 sequence is 16 residues long. Trimming removed 2 bases at V and 1 base at J, with 13 bases between.

This clone was counted only a few times. The CDR3 is CASSSRTGTGRSSYNEQFF. The CDR3 nucleotides read TGTGCCAGCAGCTCCAGGACGGGGACAGGGCGAAGCTCCTACAATGAGCAGTTCTTC. The V call is TRBV7-9, the J call TRBJ2-1; 9 bases line up with TRBD1. Unmatched junction bases numbered 13, after V lost 4 bases and J lost 0 bases. Germline V gene lookup returns CDR1 SEHNR and CDR2 FQNEAQ (reference sequence). CDR3 length: 19 amino acids.

The gene calls are TRBV6-1 and TRBJ2-5; 9 nucleotides match TRBD2. The CDR3 runs 19 residues. Germline-derived CDR1 and CDR2 are MNHNS and SASEGT. The J segment lost 5 bases and the V segment lost 0 bases, leaving 16 bases of the junction unmatched. The CDR3 protein is CASSEAQPSGVGGGETQYF. In nucleotides, the CDR3 is TGTGCCAGCAGTGAAGCTCAGCCTAGCGGGGTAGGAGGGGGGGAGACCCAGTACTTC.

The J gene is TRBJ1-1, the V gene TRBV18; 7 bases align to TRBD1. Germline V gives CDR1 KGHSH, CDR2 LQKENI. V shed 4 bases and J 5 bases; nucleotides not matched to a gene: 4. The CDR3 loop spans 13 amino acids. This CDR3 reads CASSQGALTEAFF. CDR3 DNA sequence: TGTGCCAGCTCACAGGGGGCCTTAACTGAAGCTTTCTTT.

The chain recombines TRBV25-1 with TRBJ1-3; D remains unclear. The CDR3 totals 17 residues. V was cut by 1 base and J by 2 bases, with 15 bases left in between. Germline V gene lookup returns CDR1 MGHDK and CDR2 SYGVNS. Written as DNA, the CDR3 is TGTGCCAGCAGTGAATCTGGACTCGGGATAGCTGGAAACACCATATATTTT. This translates into CASSESGLGIAGNTIYF.

The rearrangement joins TRBV10-2 to TRBJ1-2; 8 nucleotides match TRBD1. The CDR3 spans 13 residues. V trimming: 6 bases; J trimming: 7 bases; junction bases outside the gene matches: 7. Germline V gene sequence: CDR1 WSHSY, CDR2 SAAADI. The CDR3 DNA reads as TGCGCCAGCAGCTCGGACAGGGTTAGTGGCTACACCTTC. This sequence encodes CASSSDRVSGYTF.

This chain uses TRBV18 with TRBJ2-1; unclear D gene. Germline assignment: CDR1 KGHSH and CDR2 LQKENI. With 3 bases removed from V and 12 bases from J, the gap between germline ends came to 21 bases. The CDR3 sequence is 15 residues long. The CDR3 loop reads CASSPSNTVKFGQFF. CDR3 sequence (DNA): TGTGCCAGCTCACCGTCGAACACCGTTAAGTTTGGGCAGTTCTTC.

The chain couples TRBV5-1 to TRBJ2-1; perhaps TRBD1 as D (6 bases). CDR3 length: 14 amino acids. V was pared by 2 bases and J by 2 bases, with 8 bases between. CDR1 and CDR2 (germline): SGHRS, YFSETQ. The CDR3 DNA is TGCGCCAGCAGCTTTACAGGGACCTACAATGAGCAGTTCTTC. Its translation: CASSFTGTYNEQFF.

This chain connects TRBV7-3 to TRBJ2-5; the match to TRBD1 covers 7 bases. V lost 1 base, J lost 5 bases, and 7 bases stayed unmatched. The CDR3 loop spans 15 amino acids. Germline V lookup: CDR1 SGHTA, CDR2 FQGTGA. CDR3 coding DNA: TGTGCCAGCAGCTTAAACCCAGGGGGAGCGGAGACCCAGTACTTC. Amino acid sequence: CASSLNPGGAETQYF.

This chain connects TRBV7-9 to TRBJ2-2, with D possibly being TRBD2 (7 bases). The CDR3 consists of 19 residues. From germline, CDR1 is SEHNR and CDR2 FQNEAQ (reference sequence). V dropped 2 bases and J dropped 3 bases, with 22 bases sitting between them. DNA of the CDR3: TGTGCCAGCAGCTTAATTGGGGGCGGGAGCCCCGGGGACACCGGGGAGCTGTTTTTT. It codes for CASSLIGGGSPGDTGELFF. The full variable domain, with the rest looked up from reference TRBV7-9 and TRBJ2-2, is DTGVSQNPRHKITKRGQNVTFRCDPISEHNRLYWYRQTLGQGPEFLTYFQNEAQLEKSRLLSDRFSAERPKGSFSTLEIQRTEQGDSAMYLCASSLIGGGSPGDTGELFFGEGSRLTVL.

The chain employs TRBV29-1 and TRBJ1-2; TRBD1 is a possible D gene (6 bases). CDR1 is SQVTM, CDR2 ANQGSEA, per germline. Trimming removed 0 bases at V and 5 bases at J, with 13 bases between. This CDR3 spans 14 amino acids. This chain's CDR3 is CSVEDQGTKYGYTF. The CDR3 region has the DNA TGCAGCGTTGAAGATCAGGGGACAAAGTATGGCTACACCTTC.